This TCR beta chain comes out of a study of blood T cell repertoires in COVID-19. Germline V gene lookup returns CDR1 LNHNV and CDR2 YYDKDF (reference sequence). This CDR3 contains 17 residues. Losses at the gene ends were 1 base for V and 1 base for J; bases not matched to a gene: 8. Source study methods: Estimation of nucleated cell counts was performed using reference gene primer amplification. The protocol was immunoSEQ multiplex PCR, while the TCRdb copy is restricted to in-frame clones and leaves out a portion. The V and J calls and clone size are taken from that table; D and trimming were inferred from the DNA. The profile shows tens of thousands of clones, about 86% of them singletons.

The TCR originated in a man aged 65 to 85 with active COVID-19. V usage is TRBV15 and J usage is TRBJ2-3, with TRBD1 matching 7 bases. Sequencing input: peripheral blood. CDR3 sequence reads: CATSRGDRDPGTDTQYF. In nucleotides, the CDR3 is TGTGCCACCAGCAGAGGTGACAGGGACCCAGGCACAGATACGCAGTATTTT.